The next 20 T cell receptor beta chains were all read from a single sample in a study of beta chain features in type 1 diabetes. Reverse transcription of all isolated RNA meant that expressed TCRB transcripts were sequenced. The table came from immunoSEQ multiplex PCR; TCRdb's copy has only in-frame clones and leaves some out. The sample lists about 410,000 clones; approximately 15% were seen once. Sequencing used naive CD4+ T cells from blood. The origin of the receptors is a man aged 25 to 40 in good health.

This clone was seen a few times. The CDR3 region is CASSPGPGQYNQPQHF. CDR3 DNA: TGTGCCAGCTCACCAGGACCGGGACAGTACAATCAGCCCCAGCATTTT. The V gene is TRBV18, the J gene TRBJ1-5; 7 positions agree with TRBD1. The CDR3 has 16 residues. V lost 2 bases, J lost 3 bases, and 7 bases stayed unmatched. CDR1 and CDR2 from the germline V gene are KGHSH and LQKENI.

The chain uses TRBV9 and TRBJ2-2; TRBD1 matches 7 bases. The V gene's germline CDR1 is SGDLS and CDR2 YYNGEE. V was clipped by 0 bases and J by 5 bases; unmatched bases: 4. This CDR3 comprises 15 residues. The DNA of the CDR3 is TGTGCCAGCAGCGTAGAGGCAGGGGGAACCGGGGAGCTGTTTTTT. Translating it yields CASSVEAGGTGELFF.

The rearrangement uses TRBV2 and TRBJ2-3, with TRBD2 matching 10 bases. The CDR3 loop spans 14 amino acids. Germline lookup yields CDR1 SNHLY and CDR2 FYNNEI. The J segment lost 4 bases and the V segment lost 8 bases, leaving 6 bases of the junction unmatched. The CDR3 loop is CASRPSGGADTQYF. The CDR3 DNA follows: TGTGCCAGCCGACCGAGCGGGGGGGCAGATACGCAGTATTTT.

There are many counts of this clone. One end of the junction is discordant with germline, which a read error may explain. The chain carries TRBV13 and TRBJ2-1; D unresolved. The V gene's germline CDR1 is PRHDT and CDR2 FYEKMQ (reference sequence). This CDR3 contains 12 residues. CDR3 in amino acids: CASSQALGPKIF. The DNA for the CDR3 is TGTGCCAGCAGCCAAGCGCTAGGCCCCAAGATCTTC.

The chain uses TRBV7-8 and TRBJ1-1; no clear D. There are 13 residues in the CDR3. CDR1 is SGHVS, CDR2 FQNEAQ, per germline. Trimming took off 7 bases at V and 4 bases at J, with 13 bases between the two ends. The CDR3 loop is CASNGYGATEAFF. In DNA, the CDR3 is TGTGCCAGCAACGGGTACGGTGCCACTGAAGCTTTCTTT.

This chain connects TRBV28 to TRBJ2-7; D call uncertain. The CDR3 totals 13 residues. With 3 bases removed from V and 3 bases from J, the gap between germline ends came to 9 bases. The germline V gene has CDR1 MDHEN and CDR2 SYDVKM. CDR3 residues: CASSFSLGYEQYV. CDR3 nucleotide sequence: TGTGCCAGCAGTTTCTCGCTCGGCTACGAGCAGTACGTC.

This clone was detected only a few times. The chain links TRBV29-1 to TRBJ2-2; maybe TRBD2 (6 bases). Germline CDR1 reads SQVTM; CDR2 reads ANQGSEA. The ends were cut back, 5 bases at V and 11 bases at J, with 24 bases in the middle. CDR3 size: 15 residues. The chain's CDR3 is CSVFDLKGAAGELFF. CDR3 DNA sequence: TGCAGCGTTTTCGATCTTAAAGGTGCTGCGGGAGAGCTGTTTTTT.

This chain joins TRBV9 and TRBJ2-1; 9 positions agree with TRBD2. The trim removed 4 bases at V and 2 bases at J, leaving 7 bases unmatched. The CDR3 covers 16 residues. In germline, CDR1 is SGDLS, CDR2 YYNGEE. The CDR3 sequence: CASSNALAGAYNEQFF. Written as DNA, the CDR3 is TGTGCCAGCAGCAACGCCTTAGCGGGAGCCTACAATGAGCAGTTCTTC.

This clone was counted a few times. This rearrangement joins TRBV9 to TRBJ2-3; D may match TRBD1 or TRBD2 (6 bases each). Looked up from germline, CDR1 is SGDLS and CDR2 is YYNGEE. Trimming left V 4 bases short and J 3 bases short, with 15 bases between. The CDR3 is 15 residues long. CDR3 protein: CASSWRGETTDTQYF. The CDR3 DNA is TGTGCCAGCAGCTGGAGGGGGGAGACGACAGATACGCAGTATTTT. Full variable domain (remainder filled in from reference TRBV9 and TRBJ2-3): DSGVTQTPKHLITATGQRVTLRCSPRSGDLSVYWYQQSLDQGLQFLIQYYNGEERAKGNILERFSAQQFPDLHSELNLSSLELGDSALYFCASSWRGETTDTQYFGPGTRLTVL.

The V and J genes are TRBV6-5 and TRBJ2-1; D perhaps matches TRBD1 (5 bases). The CDR3 is made up of 14 amino acids. V lost 8 bases and J lost 4, with 15 bases in between. Germline assignment: CDR1 MNHEY and CDR2 SVGAGI. As DNA, the CDR3 is TGTGCCAGCTCCGAACCGGACAAATACAATGAGCAGTTCTTC. This encodes CASSEPDKYNEQFF.

The DNA for the CDR3 is TGTGCCAGCAGCTTATGGGGGCCCGGCACAGATACGCAGTATTTT. Encoded protein: CASSLWGPGTDTQYF. The chain uses TRBV13 and TRBJ2-3, with a tentative D call TRBD1 (6 bases). The V gene's germline CDR1 is PRHDT and CDR2 FYEKMQ (reference sequence). CDR3 size: 15 residues. The V end lost 2 bases, the J end lost 1 base, and 10 bases lay between the germline ends.

This clone showed up just a few times. The chain joins TRBV2 to TRBJ2-3; D remains unclear. This CDR3 has 14 residues. V was shortened by 5 bases and J by 2 bases, with 11 bases between the two germline ends. The V gene's germline CDR1 is SNHLY and CDR2 FYNNEI. CDR3 sequence: CASSPGGTTDTQYF. CDR3 DNA sequence: TGTGCCAGCAGTCCTGGCGGAACCACAGATACGCAGTATTTT.

The chain carries TRBV7-9 and TRBJ2-7, with TRBD1 identical over 8 bases. This CDR3 contains 14 residues. Germline V gene data show CDR1 as SEHNR and CDR2 as FQNEAQ (reference sequence). V shed 3 bases and J 3 bases; nucleotides not matched to a gene: 4. In DNA, the CDR3 is TGTGCCAGCAGCTTTGGACAGGGAGACTACGAGCAGTACGTC. This encodes CASSFGQGDYEQYV.

CDR3 sequence reads: CASSYSGQGPYYGYTF. The DNA for the CDR3 is TGTGCCAGCAGTTACTCGGGACAGGGTCCCTACTATGGCTACACCTTC. The chain is built from TRBV6-5 and TRBJ1-2; 9 nucleotides match TRBD1. Germline V CDR1 and CDR2: MNHEY, SVGAGI. The V segment lost 0 bases and the J segment 3 bases; nucleotides outside the gene matches: 5. The CDR3 has 16 amino acids.

The rearrangement uses TRBV27 and TRBJ2-7; possibly TRBD1 for D (5 bases). CDR1 is MNHEY and CDR2 is SMNVEV in the germline V gene (reference sequence). The length of the CDR3 is 10 residues. V gave up 10 bases and J gave up 7 bases, with 11 bases separating them. The CDR3 reads CATLKGEQYV. CDR3 bases: TGTGCCACTCTAAAGGGGGAGCAGTACGTC.

This clone has a handful of counts. This chain uses TRBV29-1 with TRBJ2-7, with a weak D call TRBD1 (5 bases). CDR3 length: 15 residues. V was shortened by 8 bases and J by 0 bases, with 20 bases between the two germline ends. CDR1 and CDR2 from the germline V gene are SQVTM and ANQGSEA. The CDR3 is CSFCQSTVTSYEQYF. The DNA for the CDR3 is TGCAGCTTTTGTCAATCGACAGTGACCTCCTACGAGCAGTACTTC.

In nucleotides, the CDR3 is TGCGCCAGCAGCTTCCTAGCGGGGCCCGCCCTTAATGAGCAGTTCTTC. Amino acid sequence: CASSFLAGPALNEQFF. The chain employs TRBV5-1 and TRBJ2-1; 9 positions agree with TRBD2. The ends lost 2 bases at V and 7 bases at J; junction bases unmatched: 10. Germline lookup yields CDR1 SGHRS and CDR2 YFSETQ. This CDR3 is built from 16 residues.

A few counts support this clone. This chain uses TRBV2 with TRBJ2-2, with 9 bases that match TRBD2. Germline lookup yields CDR1 SNHLY and CDR2 FYNNEI. V shed 5 bases and J 3 bases; nucleotides not matched to a gene: 10. This CDR3 comprises 17 residues. The CDR3 region is CASSMTSGFWDTGELFF. The CDR3 nucleotides read TGTGCCAGCAGTATGACTAGCGGATTTTGGGACACCGGGGAGCTGTTTTTT. Supplemented by reference TRBV2 and TRBJ2-2, the full variable domain reads EPEVTQTPSHQVTQMGQEVILRCVPISNHLYFYWYRQILGQKVEFLVSFYNNEISEKSEIFDDQFSVERPDGSNFTLKIRSTKLEDSAMYFCASSMTSGFWDTGELFFGEGSRLTVL.

This clone has a handful of counts. V is TRBV4-2 and J is TRBJ1-1; D is perhaps TRBD1 (5 bases). Germline values: CDR1 LGHNA, CDR2 YNFKEQ. V was shortened by 2 bases and J by 3 bases, with 13 bases between the two germline ends. This CDR3 contains 15 residues. The CDR3 coding sequence is TGTGCCAGCAGCCAAATTCGGGGGATGGACACTGAAGCTTTCTTT. Residues: CASSQIRGMDTEAFF.

There are a few counts of this clone. The rearrangement links TRBV7-2 to TRBJ2-5; D uncertain. The V end was cut by 7 bases, the J end by 1 base, with 10 bases between. There are 13 residues in the CDR3. Germline values: CDR1 SGHTA, CDR2 FQGNSA. For the CDR3, the DNA is TGTGCCAGCACCCCGCGGTCCCAAGAGACCCAGTACTTC. Protein product: CASTPRSQETQYF.